This entry is about one TCR beta chain. The antigen remains undetermined. PCR was performed a second time for about 7 to 12 cycles using a sample-barcoded 5' primer and a J-beta primer mix. MiXCR, applied by TCRdb to the 5' RACE reads, yields one record per CDR3 protein. Here the sample spans around 800,000 distinct CDR3 sequences, 60% to 80% being singletons. V lost 4 bases and J lost 4; bases outside the gene matches: 7. This CDR3 is 15 amino acids long. Germline V gene sequence: CDR1 MNHEY, CDR2 SVGEGT. The source of the sample is a study of blood T cells in healthy people across ages. Overall study findings and caveats: Percentage of naive T cells showed a strong correlation with TCR beta diversity. Reliance upon unsorted PBMCs precluded definitive naive versus antigen-experienced comparison.

There were healthy Caucasian individuals from Russia, aged about 6 to 95, serving as donors. Isolating PBMCs gave at least 6 million of these cells per sample. The rearrangement uses TRBV6-2 or TRBV6-3 and TRBJ2-3; 8 nucleotides line up with TRBD1. The sequence was obtained from a man aged 25-40 years in good health. The sample comprised blood. The CDR3 protein is CASSWQQDRADTQYF. DNA for the CDR3: TGTGCCAGCAGTTGGCAACAGGACAGGGCAGATACGCAGTATTTT.